The rows below give T cell receptor beta chains drawn from one sample of a study of blood T cell repertoires in COVID-19. Here immunoSEQ multiplex PCR was the method, and the copy in TCRdb shows in-frame clones only, minus some. The table lists about 110,000 clones, over 80% of them singletons. Input material: peripheral blood. Receptors were obtained from a woman aged 65 to 85 with acute or convalescent COVID-19. The CDR3 runs from the conserved cysteine through the conserved F or W.

J gene | V gene | CDR3 protein
TRBJ2-5 | TRBV7-9 | CASRHHLTKGQRDQETQYF
TRBJ1-5 | TRBV5-1 | CASSPSAQGGGQPQHF
TRBJ2-1 | TRBV5-5 | CASSLLAAAYNEQFF
TRBJ1-1 | TRBV19 | CASSIGTGVWGDTEAFF
TRBJ2-5 | TRBV19 | CASSVQGAAETQYF
TRBJ2-1 | TRBV5-4 | CASSLSLQLGEDEQFF
TRBJ2-1 | TRBV6-4 | CASRGLRETYNEQFF
TRBJ1-2 | TRBV18 | CASSPRQWDYGYTF
TRBJ1-5 | TRBV28 | CASSTRRKSYSNQPQHF
TRBJ1-2 | TRBV3-1/TRBV3-2 | CASSQERTGATDNYGYTF
TRBJ2-1 | TRBV5-1 | CASSPSGRDSYNEQFF
TRBJ1-2 | TRBV5-1 | CASSMDRGYYGYTF
TRBJ1-2 | TRBV5-8 | CASSLVPGQGANGYTF
TRBJ2-7 | TRBV28 | CASSRAGPSYEQYF
TRBJ2-3 | TRBV7-9 | CASSSKGAESDTQYF
TRBJ1-4 | TRBV27 | CASATMGGLVFF
TRBJ1-2 | TRBV10-3 | CAISLDRGPVYGYTF
TRBJ1-5 | TRBV30 | CAWSVPQAPSNQPQHF
TRBJ1-6 | TRBV5-4 | CASSSRQGGASPLHF
TRBJ2-7 | TRBV6-2/TRBV6-3 | CASSQRRNRDILGQYF
TRBJ1-5 | TRBV12-3/TRBV12-4 | CASSRRVNQPQHF
TRBJ2-1 | TRBV7-9 | CASSLSTGDLHEQFF